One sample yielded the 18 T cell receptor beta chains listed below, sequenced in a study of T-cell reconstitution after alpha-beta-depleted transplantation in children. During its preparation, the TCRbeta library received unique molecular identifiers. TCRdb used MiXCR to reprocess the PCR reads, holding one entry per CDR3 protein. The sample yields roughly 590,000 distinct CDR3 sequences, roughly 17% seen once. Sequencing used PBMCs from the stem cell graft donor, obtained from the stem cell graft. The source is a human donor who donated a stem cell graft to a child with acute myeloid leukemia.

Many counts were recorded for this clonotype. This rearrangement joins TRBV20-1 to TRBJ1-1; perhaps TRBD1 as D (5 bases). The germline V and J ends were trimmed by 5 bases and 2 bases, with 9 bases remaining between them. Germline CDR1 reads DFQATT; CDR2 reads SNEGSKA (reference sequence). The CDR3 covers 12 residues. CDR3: CSAHDRNTEAFF. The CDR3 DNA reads TGCAGTGCTCATGACAGAAACACTGAAGCTTTCTTT.

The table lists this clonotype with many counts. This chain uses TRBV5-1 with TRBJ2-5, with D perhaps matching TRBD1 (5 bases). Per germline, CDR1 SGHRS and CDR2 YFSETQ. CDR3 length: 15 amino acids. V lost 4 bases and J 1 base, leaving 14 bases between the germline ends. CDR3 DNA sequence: TGCGCCAGCAGCCCAGGACAATACACCCAAGAGACCCAGTACTTC. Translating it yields CASSPGQYTQETQYF. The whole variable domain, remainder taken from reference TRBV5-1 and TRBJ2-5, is KAGVTQTPRYLIKTRGQQVTLSCSPISGHRSVSWYQQTPGQGLQFLFEYFSETQRNKGNFPGRFSGRQFSNSRSEMNVSTLELGDSALYLCASSPGQYTQETQYFGPGTRLLVL.

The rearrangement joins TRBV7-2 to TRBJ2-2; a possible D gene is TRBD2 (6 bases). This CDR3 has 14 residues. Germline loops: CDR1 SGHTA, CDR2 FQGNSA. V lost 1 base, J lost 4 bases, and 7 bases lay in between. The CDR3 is CASSLGGVTGELFF. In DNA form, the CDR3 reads TGTGCCAGCAGCTTAGGCGGGGTCACCGGGGAGCTGTTTTTT.

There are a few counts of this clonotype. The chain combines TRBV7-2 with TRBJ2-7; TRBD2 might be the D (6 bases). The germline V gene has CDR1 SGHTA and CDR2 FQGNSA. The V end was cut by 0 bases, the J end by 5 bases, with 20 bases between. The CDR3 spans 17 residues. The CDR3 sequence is CASSLARDSKVVHEQYF. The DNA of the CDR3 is TGTGCCAGCAGCTTAGCCCGGGACTCCAAAGTGGTCCACGAGCAGTACTTC.

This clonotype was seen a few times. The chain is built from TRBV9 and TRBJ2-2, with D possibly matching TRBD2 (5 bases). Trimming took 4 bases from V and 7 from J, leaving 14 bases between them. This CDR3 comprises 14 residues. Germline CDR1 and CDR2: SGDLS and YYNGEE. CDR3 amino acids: CASSPTMLLGELFF. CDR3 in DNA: TGTGCCAGCAGCCCGACTATGCTCCTCGGGGAGCTGTTTTTT. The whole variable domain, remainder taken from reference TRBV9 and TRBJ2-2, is DSGVTQTPKHLITATGQRVTLRCSPRSGDLSVYWYQQSLDQGLQFLIQYYNGEERAKGNILERFSAQQFPDLHSELNLSSLELGDSALYFCASSPTMLLGELFFGEGSRLTVL.

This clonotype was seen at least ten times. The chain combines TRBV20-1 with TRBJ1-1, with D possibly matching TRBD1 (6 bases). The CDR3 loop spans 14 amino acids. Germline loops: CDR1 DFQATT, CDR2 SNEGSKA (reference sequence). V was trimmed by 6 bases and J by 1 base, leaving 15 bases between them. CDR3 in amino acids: CSASNPDRNTEAFF. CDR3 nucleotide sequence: TGCAGTGCAAGCAATCCGGACAGGAACACTGAAGCTTTCTTT.

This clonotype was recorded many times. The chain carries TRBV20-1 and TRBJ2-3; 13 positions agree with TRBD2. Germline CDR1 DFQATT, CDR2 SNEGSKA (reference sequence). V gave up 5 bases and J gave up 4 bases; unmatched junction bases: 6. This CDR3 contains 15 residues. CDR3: CSAGEGTSGADTQYF. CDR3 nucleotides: TGCAGTGCTGGGGAAGGGACTAGCGGGGCAGATACGCAGTATTTT.

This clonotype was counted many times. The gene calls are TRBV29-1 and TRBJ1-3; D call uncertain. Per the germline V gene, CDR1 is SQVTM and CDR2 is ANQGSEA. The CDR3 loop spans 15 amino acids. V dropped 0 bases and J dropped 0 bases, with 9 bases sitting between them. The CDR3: CSVEDGRYSGNTIYF. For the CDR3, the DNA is TGCAGCGTTGAAGATGGGCGGTACTCTGGAAACACCATATATTTT.

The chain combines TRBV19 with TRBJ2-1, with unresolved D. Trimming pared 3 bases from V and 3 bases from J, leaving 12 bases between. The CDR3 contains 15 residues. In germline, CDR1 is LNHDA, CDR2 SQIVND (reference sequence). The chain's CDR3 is CASSIKGINYNEQFF. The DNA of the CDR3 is TGTGCCAGTAGTATTAAGGGTATTAACTACAATGAGCAGTTCTTC.

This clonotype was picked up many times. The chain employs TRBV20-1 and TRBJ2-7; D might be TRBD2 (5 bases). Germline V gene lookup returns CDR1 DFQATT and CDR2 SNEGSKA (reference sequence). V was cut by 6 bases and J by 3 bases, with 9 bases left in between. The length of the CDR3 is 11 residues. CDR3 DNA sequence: TGCAGTGCCCCCAGCGGCTACGAGCAGTACTTC. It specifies CSAPSGYEQYF.

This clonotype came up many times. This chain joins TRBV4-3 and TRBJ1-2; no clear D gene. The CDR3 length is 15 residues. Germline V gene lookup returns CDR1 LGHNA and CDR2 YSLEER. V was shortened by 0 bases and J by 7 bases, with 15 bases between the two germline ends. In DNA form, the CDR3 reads TGCGCCAGCAGCCAAGATGCTTCGGGGAGAGGTGGCTACACCTTC. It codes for CASSQDASGRGGYTF.

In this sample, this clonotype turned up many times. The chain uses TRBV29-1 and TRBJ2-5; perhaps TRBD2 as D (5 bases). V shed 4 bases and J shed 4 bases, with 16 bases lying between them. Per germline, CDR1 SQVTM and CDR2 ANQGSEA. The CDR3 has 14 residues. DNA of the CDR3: TGCAGCGTTGCACTAACGGGGAGAGGAGAGACCCAGTACTTC. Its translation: CSVALTGRGETQYF. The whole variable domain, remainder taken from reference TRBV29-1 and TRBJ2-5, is SAVISQKPSRDICQRGTSLTIQCQVDSQVTMMFWYRQQPGQSLTLIATANQGSEATYESGFVIDKFPISRPNLTFSTLTVSNMSPEDSSIYLCSVALTGRGETQYFGPGTRLLVL.

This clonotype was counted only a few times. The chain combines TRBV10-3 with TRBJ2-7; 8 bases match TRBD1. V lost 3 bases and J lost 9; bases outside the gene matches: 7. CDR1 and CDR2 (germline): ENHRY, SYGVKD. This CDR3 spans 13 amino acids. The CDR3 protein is CAISEVTGVWQYV. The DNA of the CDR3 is TGTGCCATCAGTGAAGTGACAGGGGTTTGGCAGTACGTC.

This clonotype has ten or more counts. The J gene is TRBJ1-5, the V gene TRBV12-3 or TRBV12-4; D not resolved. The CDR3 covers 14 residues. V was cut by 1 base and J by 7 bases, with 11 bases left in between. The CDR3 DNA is TGTGCCAGCAGTTTAGGGCTCGCAGGCCAGCCCCAGCATTTT. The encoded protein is CASSLGLAGQPQHF.

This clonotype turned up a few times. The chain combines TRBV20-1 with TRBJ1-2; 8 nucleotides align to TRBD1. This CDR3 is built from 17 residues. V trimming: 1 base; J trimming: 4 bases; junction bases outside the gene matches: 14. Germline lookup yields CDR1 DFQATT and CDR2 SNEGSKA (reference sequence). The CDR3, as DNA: TGCAGTGCTAGAGTTGGAGACAGGGGCCCGCTTGCCTATGGCTACACCTTC. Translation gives CSARVGDRGPLAYGYTF.

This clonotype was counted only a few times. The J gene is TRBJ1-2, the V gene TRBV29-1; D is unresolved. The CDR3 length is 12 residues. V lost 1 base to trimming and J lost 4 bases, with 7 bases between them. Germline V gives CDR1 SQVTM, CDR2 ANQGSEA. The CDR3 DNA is TGCAGCGTTGAAGCCAGTAGCTATGGCTACACCTTC. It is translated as CSVEASSYGYTF.

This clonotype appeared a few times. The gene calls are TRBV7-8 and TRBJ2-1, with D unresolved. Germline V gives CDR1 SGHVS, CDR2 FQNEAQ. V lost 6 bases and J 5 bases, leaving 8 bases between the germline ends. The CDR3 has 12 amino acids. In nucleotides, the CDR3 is TGTGCCAGCAGTTCGAGACACAATGAGCAGTTCTTC. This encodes CASSSRHNEQFF.

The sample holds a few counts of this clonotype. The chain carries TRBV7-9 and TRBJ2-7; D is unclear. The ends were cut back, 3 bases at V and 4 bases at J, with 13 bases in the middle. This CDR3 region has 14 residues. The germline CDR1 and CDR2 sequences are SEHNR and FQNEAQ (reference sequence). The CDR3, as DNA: TGTGCCAGCAGCTTCCCGCCCCCCCCGTACGAGCAGTACTTC. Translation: CASSFPPPPYEQYF.